The 27 T cell receptor beta chains given below trace back to one sample, sequenced in a study of human T cells and chemical hapten exposure (dated by TCRdb to the early 2020s). The library was generated by RACE. Instrument used: NextSeq 500. The public sequencing data were trimmed at Q25 with fastp and processed into clonotypes with MiXCR by TCRdb, which kept only in-frame beta chains. Rows with one shared CDR3 protein collapse into an entry with the most common genes and DNA. This sample lists 150,000 or so distinct CDR3 sequences; 13% to 15% were detected once. About 1.8% of the sample goes to the ten largest clones. In the paper's terms, the time point label means: patch test 1, 2 weeks after DPC sensitization. The treatment or condition label of this sample denotes: therapeutic diphenylcyclopropenone sensitization with weekly scalp DPC. The source material was whole blood, sampled in connection with sensitization to the hapten diphenylcyclopropenone (DPC). These receptor sequences come from a woman aged 25-40 years with alopecia areata. Some clones in this sample may be carry-over from other donors' samples.

This clonotype was observed at least ten times. The rearrangement joins TRBV7-9 to TRBJ1-4, with TRBD1 matching 9 bases. Looked up from germline, CDR1 is SEHNR and CDR2 is FQNEAQ (reference sequence). The CDR3 totals 17 residues. With 2 bases clipped from V and 6 bases from J, the junction kept 10 bases outside the gene matches. This CDR3 reads CASSLPPGQGFHEKLFF. The CDR3 DNA sequence: TGTGCCAGCAGCTTACCGCCGGGACAGGGATTCCATGAAAAACTGTTTTTT.

J is TRBJ1-6 and V is TRBV9; no clear D gene. CDR3 length: 14 residues. The V end lost 0 bases, the J end lost 3 bases, and 4 bases lay between the germline ends. CDR1 and CDR2 (germline): SGDLS, YYNGEE. CDR3 sequence reads: CASSVEGYNSPLHF. The CDR3 DNA sequence: TGTGCCAGCAGCGTAGAGGGCTATAATTCACCCCTCCACTTT.

This chain joins TRBV12-3 or TRBV12-4 and TRBJ2-1; TRBD2 agrees at 12 bases. This CDR3 is 15 amino acids long. V was clipped by 2 bases and J by 10 bases; unmatched bases: 6. The CDR3 DNA is TGTGCCAGCAGTTTACAGACTAGCGGGAGCGGCGAGCAGTTCTTC. Its translation: CASSLQTSGSGEQFF.

This clonotype was seen a few times. This rearrangement joins TRBV27 to TRBJ2-7; D is uncertain. The CDR3 consists of 15 residues. Trimming removed 6 bases from V and 1 base from J, with 16 bases in between. Per the germline V gene, CDR1 is MNHEY and CDR2 is SMNVEV (reference sequence). CDR3 nucleotide sequence: TGTGCCAGCAGCCCTTCCGGGCCTATTTCCTACGAGCAGTACTTC. Translating gives CASSPSGPISYEQYF.

By share of the sample, this clonotype is medium-sized. This chain joins TRBV19 and TRBJ1-5; possible D gene TRBD1, 5 bases. Trimming took off 3 bases at V and 1 base at J, with 13 bases between the two ends. Per germline, CDR1 LNHDA and CDR2 SQIVND (reference sequence). This CDR3 comprises 16 residues. The CDR3 DNA is TGTGCCAGTAGTATCCCTACAGGCCGCAGCAATCAGCCCCAGCATTTT. Translated: CASSIPTGRSNQPQHF.

The table lists this clonotype with many counts. The chain has TRBV18 and TRBJ2-7; tentatively, D is TRBD1 (6 bases). The V end lost 5 bases, the J end lost 6 bases, and 14 bases lay between the germline ends. The V gene's germline CDR1 is KGHSH and CDR2 LQKENI. The CDR3 is 13 residues long. CDR3 nucleotides: TGTGCCAGCTCAGATTACAGGGATGGCGAGCAGTACTTC. The encoded protein is CASSDYRDGEQYF.

This chain links TRBV14 with TRBJ1-1; D is ambiguous. Germline V lookup: CDR1 SGHDN, CDR2 FVKESK. The CDR3 extends over 13 amino acids. Between the trimmed V and J ends, which lost 4 bases and 5 bases, there was a span of 11 bases. The CDR3, as DNA: TGTGCCAGCAGCCCTACCTTGTGGACTGAAGCTTTCTTT. It yields the protein CASSPTLWTEAFF.

This clonotype was seen a few times. DNA for the CDR3: TGCGCCAGCAGCTTGAACCCAGCGACGAACACCGGGGAGCTGTTTTTT. Amino acid sequence: CASSLNPATNTGELFF. The J gene is TRBJ2-2, the V gene TRBV5-1, with D uncertain. V lost 1 base and J 0 bases, leaving 10 bases between the germline ends. The CDR3 runs 16 residues. Looked up from germline, CDR1 is SGHRS and CDR2 is YFSETQ.

This clonotype was recorded at least ten times. This chain uses TRBV7-8 with TRBJ2-3, with 13 bases aligning to TRBD2. Germline trimming cut 1 base from V and 0 bases from J; bases unmatched to any gene: 10. Germline V gene sequence: CDR1 SGHVS, CDR2 FQNEAQ. The CDR3 loop spans 20 amino acids. The CDR3 coding sequence is TGTGCCAGCAGCTTAGTTTTGGGGACTAGCGGGGTAACTAGCACAGATACGCAGTATTTT. Translated: CASSLVLGTSGVTSTDTQYF.

This clonotype was counted between two and nine times. For the CDR3, the DNA is TGTGCCAGCAGCTTAGAAGGGATTCGGGCCGAGCAGTACTTC. It yields the protein CASSLEGIRAEQYF. This sequence joins TRBV7-9 and TRBJ2-7; unclear D gene. CDR1 is SEHNR and CDR2 is FQNEAQ in the germline V gene (reference sequence). CDR3 length equals 14 residues. V lost 1 base and J lost 6, with 13 bases in between. The entire variable domain, with the rest obtained from reference TRBV7-9 and TRBJ2-7, is as follows: DTGVSQNPRHKITKRGQNVTFRCDPISEHNRLYWYRQTLGQGPEFLTYFQNEAQLEKSRLLSDRFSAERPKGSFSTLEIQRTEQGDSAMYLCASSLEGIRAEQYFGPGTRLTVT.

The J gene is TRBJ1-3, the V gene TRBV6-1; TRBD1 is a possible D gene (5 bases). The CDR3 totals 15 residues. V was cut by 4 bases and J by 1 base, with 11 bases left in between. CDR1 MNHNS and CDR2 SASEGT come from the germline V gene. CDR3 sequence (DNA): TGTGCCAGCAGTGCAAAGACAGATTCTGGAAACACCATATATTTT. The encoded protein is CASSAKTDSGNTIYF.

This clonotype occurred many times. The chain couples TRBV10-3 to TRBJ2-7, with 7 bases matching TRBD2. The CDR3 sequence is 16 residues long. CDR1 and CDR2 (germline): ENHRY, SYGVKD. V lost 3 bases to trimming and J lost 3 bases; unmatched junction nucleotides: 11. CDR3 region: CAISDRDSGVLYEQYF. CDR3 nucleotide sequence: TGTGCCATCAGTGATCGCGACAGCGGGGTCCTCTACGAGCAGTACTTC.

Ten or more counts support this clonotype. The chain couples TRBV12-5 to TRBJ2-2; 9 nucleotides match TRBD2. V shed 7 bases and J 9 bases; nucleotides not matched to a gene: 6. The length of the CDR3 is 13 residues. Germline V gene lookup returns CDR1 LGHNT and CDR2 FRNRAP. The CDR3 reads CASELAGHRELFF. The CDR3, as DNA: TGTGCTAGTGAACTAGCGGGCCACCGGGAGCTGTTTTTT.

This clonotype was observed a few times. The CDR3 ends on some other residue instead of the conserved phenylalanine or tryptophan, so this is likely a read error. The V gene is TRBV28, the J gene TRBJ2-7, with 8 positions matching TRBD1. CDR3 length: 14 amino acids. The junction had 5 bases not matched to a gene; V was cut back by 6 bases and J by 1 base. Per germline, CDR1 MDHEN and CDR2 SYDVKM. The CDR3 here is CASRTGTGSYEQYS. CDR3 DNA: TGTGCCAGCAGGACCGGGACAGGTTCCTACGAGCAGTACTCC.

This clonotype was recorded at least ten times. The J gene is TRBJ2-7, the V gene TRBV10-3; D not certain. V lost 5 bases, J lost 3 bases, and 14 bases lay in between. The germline V gene has CDR1 ENHRY and CDR2 SYGVKD. CDR3 length: 14 residues. This chain's CDR3 is CAISPSLSSYEQYF. CDR3 nucleotide sequence: TGTGCCATCAGTCCTTCGTTATCCAGCTACGAGCAGTACTTC.

Only a few counts were recorded for this clonotype. Its ends do not fully match the called genes, so a read error is possible. The rearrangement joins TRBV4-3 to TRBJ2-6; D is undetermined. This CDR3 contains 16 residues. CDR1 is LGHNA, CDR2 YSLEER, per germline. Here the CDR3 DNA reads TGCGCCAGCAGCCAAGACAGTCTTTCTGGGACCAACGTCCTGACTTTC. Translation: CASSQDSLSGTNVLTF.

This clonotype was seen only a few times. The J gene is TRBJ1-6, the V gene TRBV6-2 or TRBV6-3; a weak D match, TRBD1 (5 bases). V was clipped by 10 bases and J by 10 bases, with 20 bases between them. Germline V CDR1 and CDR2: MNHEY, SVGEGT. This CDR3 has 14 residues. As DNA, the CDR3 is TGTGCCACGACAGCCAGCGCGGGTGGCTCACCCCTCCACTTT. Amino acids: CATTASAGGSPLHF.

V is TRBV19 and J is TRBJ1-2; D is uncertain. Germline V gene lookup returns CDR1 LNHDA and CDR2 SQIVND (reference sequence). The ends were cut back, 0 bases at V and 5 bases at J, with 4 bases in the middle. CDR3 length: 12 amino acids. The CDR3 sequence: CASSIDSYGYTF. The DNA for the CDR3 is TGTGCCAGTAGTATAGACAGTTATGGCTACACCTTC.

This clonotype was counted between two and nine times. The chain combines TRBV18 with TRBJ2-5; D is unclear. Germline V gene data show CDR1 as KGHSH and CDR2 as LQKENI. The ends were cut back, 1 base at V and 2 bases at J, with 8 bases in the middle. There are 14 residues in the CDR3. The CDR3 is CASSPQIEQETQYF. As DNA, the CDR3 is TGTGCCAGCTCACCACAAATCGAACAAGAGACCCAGTACTTC.

To note about this clonotype: At one end, the junction sequence differs from germline, possibly due to a read error. This rearrangement joins TRBV10-3 to TRBJ1-2; no reliable D call. Germline V gene data show CDR1 as ENHRY and CDR2 as SYGVKD. The CDR3 totals 12 residues. The CDR3 coding sequence is TGTGCCATCAGTGAGTCGAGAGAAGTCCCCTTCTTC. Amino acids: CAISESREVPFF.

V usage is TRBV5-5 and J usage is TRBJ2-3; TRBD1 agrees at 8 bases. The CDR3 has 17 residues. From germline, CDR1 is SGHKS and CDR2 YYEKEE (reference sequence). With V trimmed by 4 bases and J by 2 bases, 12 bases remained unmatched. The CDR3 is CASSRNLDRAPTDTQYF. The CDR3 DNA reads as TGTGCCAGCAGCCGAAATCTGGACAGGGCCCCCACAGATACGCAGTATTTT.

This clonotype was picked up many times. V gene TRBV9 combines with J gene TRBJ2-7; a possible D gene is TRBD1 (6 bases). V lost 0 bases to trimming and J lost 7 bases, with 8 bases between them. This CDR3 comprises 12 residues. The germline V gene encodes CDR1 SGDLS and CDR2 YYNGEE. The CDR3: CASSVVGGEQYF. The CDR3 nucleotides are TGTGCCAGCAGCGTAGTAGGGGGAGAGCAGTACTTC.

This clonotype was recorded many times. The rearrangement links TRBV20-1 to TRBJ2-1, with D possibly TRBD2 on 6 matching bases. The CDR3 runs 15 residues. Per the germline V gene, CDR1 is DFQATT and CDR2 is SNEGSKA (reference sequence). Trimming pared 1 base from V and 0 bases from J, leaving 10 bases between. The CDR3 spells CSARAPGDSYNEQFF. As DNA, the CDR3 is TGCAGTGCTAGAGCCCCGGGGGACTCCTACAATGAGCAGTTCTTC.

In the case of this clonotype: Relative to the germline gene, one junction end is altered; a read error may explain this. The chain couples TRBV4-3 to TRBJ1-4; a possible D gene is TRBD1 (5 bases). From germline, CDR1 is LGHNA and CDR2 YSLEER. The CDR3 contains 15 residues. The CDR3 region is CASSQDRTRHENLFF. Here the CDR3 DNA reads TGCGCCAGCAGCCAAGACAGGACACGGCACGAAAACCTGTTTTTT.

The J gene is TRBJ1-2, the V gene TRBV2, with D unclear. V was trimmed by 8 bases and J by 3 bases, leaving 7 bases between them. In germline, CDR1 is SNHLY, CDR2 FYNNEI. This CDR3 spans 11 amino acids. This CDR3 is CASATDYGYTF. The CDR3 DNA reads TGTGCCAGCGCGACGGACTATGGCTACACCTTC. Filled out from reference TRBV2 and TRBJ1-2, the complete variable domain reads EPEVTQTPSHQVTQMGQEVILRCVPISNHLYFYWYRQILGQKVEFLVSFYNNEISEKSEIFDDQFSVERPDGSNFTLKIRSTKLEDSAMYFCASATDYGYTFGSGTRLTVV.

This clonotype was seen many times. V is TRBV29-1 and J is TRBJ2-7, with D unresolved. V was clipped by 3 bases and J by 6 bases, with 12 bases between them. Per the germline V gene, CDR1 is SQVTM and CDR2 is ANQGSEA. This CDR3 comprises 12 residues. The CDR3 sequence is CSVEAVGSEQYF. CDR3 nucleotide sequence: TGCAGCGTTGAGGCTGTCGGTTCCGAGCAGTACTTC.

This clonotype was seen many times. The J gene is TRBJ1-1, the V gene TRBV27; D uncertain. The ends were cut back, 1 base at V and 5 bases at J, with 11 bases in the middle. CDR3 length equals 14 residues. The V gene's germline CDR1 is MNHEY and CDR2 SMNVEV (reference sequence). In DNA, the CDR3 is TGTGCCAGCAGTTTATACGGGGATGAGACTGAAGCTTTCTTT. Protein sequence: CASSLYGDETEAFF.